One sample yielded the 24 T cell receptor beta chains listed below, sequenced in a study of T-cell reconstitution after alpha-beta-depleted transplantation in children. Unique molecular identifiers were incorporated during preparation of the TCRbeta library. Each CDR3 protein is one row after TCRdb ran MiXCR on the PCR reads. Of 400,000 to 550,000 distinct CDR3 sequences in the sample, approximately 10% were seen once. Sequenced material: PBMCs, taken before TCRalphabeta/CD19-depleted stem cell transplant. The receptors come from a child aged 2-15 years with inherited bone marrow failure, due to receive a stem cell transplant.

This clonotype has at least ten counts. The gene calls are TRBV10-3 and TRBJ2-5; no firm D call. Looked up from germline, CDR1 is ENHRY and CDR2 is SYGVKD. V gave up 4 bases and J gave up 5 bases, with 11 bases separating them. The CDR3 extends over 13 amino acids. CDR3 protein: CAISVTDEETQYF. The CDR3 nucleotides read TGTGCCATCAGTGTAACGGACGAGGAGACCCAGTACTTC.

At least ten counts were recorded for this clonotype. This chain links TRBV20-1 with TRBJ2-3; D may be TRBD2 (6 bases). The CDR3 has 14 amino acids. Germline V lookup: CDR1 DFQATT, CDR2 SNEGSKA (reference sequence). The ends were cut back, 0 bases at V and 6 bases at J, with 13 bases in the middle. CDR3 sequence (DNA): TGCAGTGCTAGAGATCCATCGGGAGACGATACGCAGTATTTT. This codes for CSARDPSGDDTQYF.

This clonotype was picked up a small number of times. The genes are TRBV24-1 and TRBJ2-1, with 7 bases identical to TRBD2. Germline trimming cut 3 bases from V and 0 bases from J; bases unmatched to any gene: 10. Germline loops: CDR1 KGHDR, CDR2 SFDVKD. This CDR3 has 18 amino acids. The CDR3 bases are TGTGCCACCAGTGATCCCCTAGCGGTATCAAGCTCCTACAATGAGCAGTTCTTC. It codes for CATSDPLAVSSSYNEQFF.

Many counts were recorded for this clonotype. The V gene is TRBV20-1, the J gene TRBJ2-1, with D unresolved. The V gene lost 4 bases and the J gene lost 3 bases, with 7 bases spanning the gap. The CDR3 spans 12 residues. The germline CDR1 and CDR2 sequences are DFQATT and SNEGSKA (reference sequence). The CDR3 nucleotides are TGCAGTGCTACCGTTTTCTACAATGAGCAGTTCTTC. Protein sequence: CSATVFYNEQFF.

This clonotype turned up a few times. The CDR3 sequence is CASMDAMVREFMVDFQETQYF. The CDR3 region has the DNA TGTGCCAGCATGGACGCGATGGTGCGGGAGTTTATGGTGGACTTCCAAGAGACCCAGTACTTC. The chain is built from TRBV6-4 and TRBJ2-5, with 7 nucleotides matching TRBD2. The CDR3 has 21 residues. The V and J ends lost 7 bases and 1 base, in that order; junction bases with no gene match: 27. Germline V gene data show CDR1 as MRHNA and CDR2 as SNTAGT.

Many counts were recorded for this clonotype. The J gene is TRBJ2-2, the V gene TRBV4-2; 12 bases line up with TRBD2. The CDR3 runs to 16 residues. V dropped 4 bases and J dropped 7; count of bases not matched to a gene: 7. From germline, CDR1 is LGHNA and CDR2 YNFKEQ. CDR3 sequence reads: CASSPRTSGNIGELFF. CDR3 sequence (DNA): TGTGCCAGCAGCCCACGGACTAGCGGGAATATCGGGGAGCTGTTTTTT.

This clonotype was recorded a few times. This chain joins TRBV12-3 or TRBV12-4 and TRBJ1-1; D is perhaps TRBD1 (5 bases). V was shortened by 6 bases and J by 3 bases, with 14 bases between the two germline ends. The CDR3 has 14 residues. CDR3: CASSQVLGDTEAFF. CDR3 in DNA: TGTGCCAGCAGCCAGGTGCTAGGGGACACTGAAGCTTTCTTT.

This clonotype was seen many times. This chain links TRBV13 with TRBJ2-1, with 9 bases fitting TRBD2. V lost 4 bases, J lost 4 bases, and 5 bases stayed unmatched. Germline CDR1 is PRHDT and CDR2 is FYEKMQ (reference sequence). The CDR3 is made up of 15 amino acids. The CDR3 DNA follows: TGTGCCAGCAGCTCGGGCGGGAGGGGTTACAATGAGCAGTTCTTC. Translated, it gives CASSSGGRGYNEQFF.

The V call is TRBV7-2, the J call TRBJ2-1; 8 nucleotides agree with TRBD2. This CDR3 comprises 20 residues. J was trimmed by 7 bases and V by 3 bases; bases with no gene match: 23. CDR1 and CDR2 from the germline V gene are SGHTA and FQGNSA. DNA of the CDR3: TGTGCCAGCAGCTTTCTGGGGCTAGCGGGCCCGAAGTCTCTTGGGAATGAGCAGTTCTTC. Its protein product is CASSFLGLAGPKSLGNEQFF.

At least ten counts were recorded for this clonotype. The V and J genes are TRBV7-2 and TRBJ2-1; TRBD2 agrees at 11 bases. The germline V gene has CDR1 SGHTA and CDR2 FQGNSA. The CDR3 sequence is 15 residues long. V was pared by 4 bases and J by 6 bases, with 5 bases of the junction left unmatched. The CDR3 sequence: CASSSLAGVTNEQFF. The CDR3, as DNA: TGTGCCAGCAGCTCACTAGCGGGAGTTACCAATGAGCAGTTCTTC.

This clonotype was counted between two and nine times. The chain is built from TRBV15 and TRBJ1-6; TRBD1 matches at 7 bases. The germline V gene encodes CDR1 LNHNV and CDR2 YYDKDF (reference sequence). The CDR3 has 15 amino acids. V lost 0 bases, J lost 9 bases, and 5 bases stayed unmatched. CDR3 residues: CATSRDRGDSSPLHF. The CDR3 DNA reads as TGTGCCACCAGCAGAGATAGGGGGGACAGTTCACCCCTCCACTTT.

The J gene is TRBJ1-2, the V gene TRBV6-5; 7 bases are a match to TRBD1. The CDR3 totals 15 residues. Trimming at V came to 8 bases and at J to 0 bases, leaving 9 bases not matched to a gene. Germline CDR1 and CDR2: MNHEY and SVGAGI. This CDR3 is CASGGRGNTNYGYTF. The CDR3 bases are TGTGCCAGCGGGGGCAGGGGGAACACTAACTATGGCTACACCTTC.

This clonotype was recorded at least ten times. The chain uses TRBV20-1 and TRBJ2-3; D perhaps matches TRBD1 (6 bases). This CDR3 region has 13 residues. Looked up from germline, CDR1 is DFQATT and CDR2 is SNEGSKA (reference sequence). The V end was cut by 5 bases, the J end by 4 bases, with 13 bases between. The CDR3 nucleotides are TGCAGTGCTCCCAACAGGGTCCCAGATACGCAGTATTTT. The encoded protein is CSAPNRVPDTQYF.

This clonotype was observed a single time. The gene calls are TRBV27 and TRBJ2-2; D gene unclear. The CDR3 contains 18 residues. The germline V gene encodes CDR1 MNHEY and CDR2 SMNVEV (reference sequence). V was pared by 3 bases and J by 0 bases, with 17 bases between. The CDR3 protein is CASSLFYRVPSNTGELFF. The CDR3 DNA sequence: TGTGCCAGCAGTTTGTTTTATCGGGTCCCCTCGAACACCGGGGAGCTGTTTTTT.

This clonotype occurred many times. The V call is TRBV12-3 or TRBV12-4, the J call TRBJ2-1, with 12 bases lining up with TRBD2. V lost 3 bases to trimming and J lost 8 bases; unmatched junction nucleotides: 8. The CDR3 covers 16 residues. CDR3 protein: CASSLASGRAYYEQFF. The CDR3 DNA follows: TGTGCCAGCAGTTTGGCTAGCGGGAGGGCCTATTATGAGCAGTTCTTC.

A few counts support this clonotype. V and J are TRBV20-1 and TRBJ2-7, with unresolved D. This CDR3 contains 14 residues. V lost 3 bases to trimming and J lost 3 bases, with 15 bases between them. Germline V lookup: CDR1 DFQATT, CDR2 SNEGSKA (reference sequence). CDR3 nucleotides: TGCAGTGCTAGTCCCGCGGTATCCAGCTACGAGCAGTACTTC. Translation gives CSASPAVSSYEQYF.

This sequence joins TRBV20-1 and TRBJ1-1, with TRBD1 identical over 8 bases. Germline CDR1 and CDR2: DFQATT and SNEGSKA (reference sequence). Germline trimming cut 4 bases from V and 4 bases from J; bases unmatched to any gene: 11. The CDR3 sequence is 15 residues long. CDR3 sequence (DNA): TGCAGTGCTAACGAGCCGACAGGGGTGGGCACTGAAGCTTTCTTT. Amino acid sequence: CSANEPTGVGTEAFF.

This clonotype was picked up a small number of times. V usage is TRBV7-8 and J usage is TRBJ2-2; D is possibly TRBD1 or TRBD2 (6 bases each). Germline V lookup: CDR1 SGHVS, CDR2 FQNEAQ. The CDR3 is made up of 14 amino acids. V was trimmed by 4 bases and J by 7 bases, leaving 13 bases between them. CDR3 amino acids: CASSSRDIGGELFF. CDR3 coding DNA: TGTGCCAGCAGCTCGCGGGACATCGGCGGGGAGCTGTTTTTT.

This clonotype has a handful of counts. The chain joins TRBV7-8 to TRBJ2-1; no definite D call. Per germline, CDR1 SGHVS and CDR2 FQNEAQ. This CDR3 is 13 amino acids long. V lost 8 bases, J lost 5 bases, and 13 bases lay in between. The CDR3 loop reads CASGPRLDNEQFF. The CDR3 DNA is TGTGCCAGCGGCCCACGACTCGACAATGAGCAGTTCTTC.

J is TRBJ2-2 and V is TRBV6-2 or TRBV6-3; D possibly corresponds to TRBD1 (5 bases). CDR1 and CDR2 (germline): MNHEY, SVGEGT. The V end was cut by 5 bases, the J end by 6 bases, with 13 bases between. This CDR3 has 14 residues. The CDR3 reads CASSRTQGPGELFF. Written as DNA, the CDR3 is TGTGCCAGCAGTAGGACCCAGGGCCCCGGGGAGCTGTTTTTT.

Concerning this clonotype itself: The final CDR3 position lacks the conserved phenylalanine or tryptophan, pointing to a likely read error. This chain links TRBV7-8 with TRBJ2-5; 12 bases fit TRBD2. Germline V gene sequence: CDR1 SGHVS, CDR2 FQNEAQ. The length of the CDR3 is 15 residues. With V trimmed by 1 base and J by 3 bases, 0 bases remained unmatched. The CDR3: CASSLGLAGEETQYV. CDR3 in DNA: TGTGCCAGCAGCTTAGGACTAGCGGGGGAAGAGACCCAGTACGTC.

This clonotype was counted ten times or more. This chain uses TRBV27 with TRBJ2-2; D may correspond to TRBD1 or TRBD2 (5 bases each). CDR3 length: 18 residues. CDR1 is MNHEY, CDR2 SMNVEV, per germline (reference sequence). V gave up 5 bases and J gave up 3 bases, with 22 bases separating them. The CDR3 reads CASSPAILGVGYTGELFF. CDR3 sequence (DNA): TGTGCCAGCAGTCCAGCTATTCTGGGGGTAGGGTACACCGGGGAGCTGTTTTTT.

This clonotype was observed at least ten times. The chain links TRBV7-2 to TRBJ1-1; 9 nucleotides align to TRBD1. Germline V gene lookup returns CDR1 SGHTA and CDR2 FQGNSA. This CDR3 is 15 amino acids long. Trimming took 4 bases from V and 5 from J; bases not matched to a gene: 8. The CDR3, as DNA: TGTGCCAGCAGCTGGACAGGGGCGAGAGGGACTGAAGCTTTCTTT. Amino acids: CASSWTGARGTEAFF. Filled out from reference TRBV7-2 and TRBJ1-1, the complete variable domain reads GAGVSQSPSNKVTEKGKDVELRCDPISGHTALYWYRQSLGQGLEFLIYFQGNSAPDKSGLPSDRFSAERTGGSVSTLTIQRTQQEDSAVYLCASSWTGARGTEAFFGQGTRLTVV.

On this clonotype itself: A much larger clone is a single base away; this may be a read error. V and J are TRBV12-3 or TRBV12-4 and TRBJ2-7; 11 bases agree with TRBD1. V gave up 7 bases and J gave up 3 bases; unmatched junction bases: 5. The CDR3 sequence is 14 residues long. Written as DNA, the CDR3 is TGTGCCAGCACCTCCGGGACAGGGGGCTACGAGCAGTACTTC. Amino acids: CASTSGTGGYEQYF.